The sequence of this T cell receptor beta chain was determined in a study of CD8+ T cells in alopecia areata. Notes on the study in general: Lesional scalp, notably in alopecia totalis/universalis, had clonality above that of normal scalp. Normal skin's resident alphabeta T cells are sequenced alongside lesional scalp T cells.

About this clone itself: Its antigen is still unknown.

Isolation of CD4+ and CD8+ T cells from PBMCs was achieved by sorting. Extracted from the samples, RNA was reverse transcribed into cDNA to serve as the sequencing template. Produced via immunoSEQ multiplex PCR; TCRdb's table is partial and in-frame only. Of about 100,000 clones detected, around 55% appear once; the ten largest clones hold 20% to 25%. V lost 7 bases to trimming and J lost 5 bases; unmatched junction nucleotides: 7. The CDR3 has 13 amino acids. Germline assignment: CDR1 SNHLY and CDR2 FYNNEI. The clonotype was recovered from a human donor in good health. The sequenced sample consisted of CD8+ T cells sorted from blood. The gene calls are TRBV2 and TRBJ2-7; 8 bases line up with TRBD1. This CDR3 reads CASTDRGWNEQYF. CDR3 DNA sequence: TGTGCCAGCACCGACAGGGGCTGGAACGAGCAGTACTTC.